This T cell receptor beta chain is from a study of blood T cell repertoires in COVID-19. Germline V CDR1 and CDR2: SGHAT, FQNNGV. CDR3 length: 14 amino acids. The germline V and J ends were trimmed by 5 bases and 1 base, with 11 bases remaining between them. Per the authors' pipeline: The authors estimated nucleated cell counts from reference gene primer amplification. Measured with immunoSEQ multiplex PCR; TCRdb has only the in-frame clones, and not every one. V, J and clone size derive from that table, while D and trimming were established from the DNA sequence. The table records over 300,000 clones, 85% to 90% of them present only once.

The sequenced material came from PBMCs or T cells enriched from blood (not recorded which). The chain links TRBV11-2 to TRBJ2-5; tentatively, D is TRBD2 (6 bases). This clonotype originated in a woman between 18 and 30 years old who had recovered from COVID-19. In nucleotides, the CDR3 is TGTGCCAGCAGCGGGGGGTCATTCCAAGAGACCCAGTACTTC. Protein product: CASSGGSFQETQYF.